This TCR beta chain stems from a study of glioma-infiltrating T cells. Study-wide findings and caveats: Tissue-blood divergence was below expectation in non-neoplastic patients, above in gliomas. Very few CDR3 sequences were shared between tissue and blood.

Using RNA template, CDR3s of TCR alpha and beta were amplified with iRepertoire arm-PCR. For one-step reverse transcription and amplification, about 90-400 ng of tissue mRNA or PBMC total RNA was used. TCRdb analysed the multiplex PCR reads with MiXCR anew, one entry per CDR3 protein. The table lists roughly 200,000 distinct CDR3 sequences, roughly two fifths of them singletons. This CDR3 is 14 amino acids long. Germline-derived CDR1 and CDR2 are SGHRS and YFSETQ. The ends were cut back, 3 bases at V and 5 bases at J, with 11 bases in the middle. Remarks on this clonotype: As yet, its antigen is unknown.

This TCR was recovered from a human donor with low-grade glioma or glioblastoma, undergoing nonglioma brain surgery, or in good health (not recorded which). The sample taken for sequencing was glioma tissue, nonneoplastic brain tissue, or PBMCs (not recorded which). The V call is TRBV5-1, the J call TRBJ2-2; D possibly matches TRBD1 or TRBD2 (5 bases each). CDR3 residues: CASSWAGRTGELFF. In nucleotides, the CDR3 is TGCGCCAGCAGCTGGGCAGGGAGAACCGGGGAGCTGTTTTTT.